This T cell receptor beta chain comes out of a study of blood T cell repertoires in COVID-19. About the research overall: Italy, Spain and the United States were the sources of the convalescent and acute COVID-19 samples. T cells, B-cell-depleted T cells, or PBMCs provided the cDNA or gDNA that served as material.

Only in-frame clones appear in the TCRdb table, and some are missing; sequencing was by immunoSEQ multiplex PCR. The table includes around 130,000 clones, roughly 83% detected once. This CDR3 has 16 residues. Germline V gives CDR1 LNHDA, CDR2 SQIVND (reference sequence). V shed 2 bases, J shed 2 bases, and the junction held 3 bases outside the gene matches. The chain links TRBV19 to TRBJ2-1, with TRBD2 identical over 10 bases. The receptor was derived from an elderly woman with acute or convalescent COVID-19. Specimen: peripheral blood. The CDR3 reads CASSILAGVPYNEQFF. CDR3 in DNA: TGTGCCAGTAGTATACTAGCGGGAGTCCCCTACAATGAGCAGTTCTTC.